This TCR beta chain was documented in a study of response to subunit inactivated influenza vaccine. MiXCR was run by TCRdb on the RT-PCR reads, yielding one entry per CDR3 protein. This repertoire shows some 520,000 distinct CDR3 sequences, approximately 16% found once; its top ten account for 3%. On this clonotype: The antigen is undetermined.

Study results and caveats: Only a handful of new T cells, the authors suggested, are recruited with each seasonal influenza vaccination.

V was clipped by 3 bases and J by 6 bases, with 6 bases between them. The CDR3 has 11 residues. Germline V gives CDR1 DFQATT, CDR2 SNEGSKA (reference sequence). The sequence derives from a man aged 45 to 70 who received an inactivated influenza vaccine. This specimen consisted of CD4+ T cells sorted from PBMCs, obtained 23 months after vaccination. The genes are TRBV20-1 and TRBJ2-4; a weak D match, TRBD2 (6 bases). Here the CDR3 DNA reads TGCAGTGCTAGGGGAGGAAACATTCAGTACTTC. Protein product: CSARGGNIQYF.